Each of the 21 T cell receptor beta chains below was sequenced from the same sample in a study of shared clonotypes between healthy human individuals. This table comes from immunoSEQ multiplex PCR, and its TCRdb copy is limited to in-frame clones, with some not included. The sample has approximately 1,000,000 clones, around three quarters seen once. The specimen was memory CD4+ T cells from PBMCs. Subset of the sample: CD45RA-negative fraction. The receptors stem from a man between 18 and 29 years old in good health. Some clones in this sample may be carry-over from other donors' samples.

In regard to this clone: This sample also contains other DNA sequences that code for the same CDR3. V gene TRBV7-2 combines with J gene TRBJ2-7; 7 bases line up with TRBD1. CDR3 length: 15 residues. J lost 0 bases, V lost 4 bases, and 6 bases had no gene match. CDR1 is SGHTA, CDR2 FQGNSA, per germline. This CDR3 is CASSSDRARSYEQYF. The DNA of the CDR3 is TGTGCCAGCAGCTCCGACAGGGCTCGCTCCTACGAGCAGTACTTC.

The CDR3 nucleotides are TGTGCCAGCTCACCACCCCGCAGACGGCAGCCCTACAATGAGCAGTTCTTC. It yields the protein CASSPPRRRQPYNEQFF. V and J are TRBV18 and TRBJ2-1, with unresolved D. CDR1 is KGHSH and CDR2 is LQKENI in the germline V gene. CDR3 length: 17 amino acids. Trimming shortened V by 0 bases and J by 2 bases, and 14 bases separated the two germline ends. Together with reference TRBV18 and TRBJ2-1, the CDR3 gives the full variable domain: NAGVMQNPRHLVRRRGQEARLRCSPMKGHSHVYWYRQLPEEGLKFMVYLQKENIIDESGMPKERFSAEFPKEGPSILRIQQVVRGDSAAYFCASSPPRRRQPYNEQFFGPGTRLTVL.

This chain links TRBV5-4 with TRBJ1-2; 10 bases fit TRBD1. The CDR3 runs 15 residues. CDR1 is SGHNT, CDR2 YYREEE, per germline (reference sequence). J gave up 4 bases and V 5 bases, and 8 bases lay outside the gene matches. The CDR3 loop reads CASRPPGQGLYGYTF. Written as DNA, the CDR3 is TGTGCCAGCAGACCACCGGGACAGGGGCTCTATGGCTACACCTTC.

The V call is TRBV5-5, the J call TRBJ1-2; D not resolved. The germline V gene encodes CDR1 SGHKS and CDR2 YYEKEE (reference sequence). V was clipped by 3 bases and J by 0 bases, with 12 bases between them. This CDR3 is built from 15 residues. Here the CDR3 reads CASSSTEPSNYGYTF. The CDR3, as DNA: TGTGCCAGCAGCTCGACCGAGCCCTCTAACTATGGCTACACCTTC. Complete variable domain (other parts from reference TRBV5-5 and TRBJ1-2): DAGVTQSPTHLIKTRGQQVTLRCSPISGHKSVSWYQQVLGQGPQFIFQYYEKEERGRGNFPDRFSARQFPNYSSELNVNALLLGDSALYLCASSSTEPSNYGYTFGSGTRLTVV.

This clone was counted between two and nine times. Here the CDR3 reads CASSTGTVYDYGYTF. The CDR3, as DNA: TGTGCCAGCAGCACCGGGACAGTATACGACTATGGCTACACCTTC. This rearrangement joins TRBV7-2 to TRBJ1-2; 7 bases are shared with TRBD1. The CDR3 spans 15 residues. Germline lookup yields CDR1 SGHTA and CDR2 FQGNSA. The junction had 9 bases not matched to a gene; V was cut back by 5 bases and J by 3 bases. The whole variable domain, remainder taken from reference TRBV7-2 and TRBJ1-2, is GAGVSQSPSNKVTEKGKDVELRCDPISGHTALYWYRQSLGQGLEFLIYFQGNSAPDKSGLPSDRFSAERTGGSVSTLTIQRTQQEDSAVYLCASSTGTVYDYGYTFGSGTRLTVV.

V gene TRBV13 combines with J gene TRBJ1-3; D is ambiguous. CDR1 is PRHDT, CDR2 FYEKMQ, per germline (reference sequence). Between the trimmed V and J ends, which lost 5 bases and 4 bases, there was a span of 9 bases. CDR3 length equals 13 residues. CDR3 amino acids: CASSLDHGNTIYF. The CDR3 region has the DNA TGTGCCAGCAGCCTGGATCACGGAAACACCATATATTTT.

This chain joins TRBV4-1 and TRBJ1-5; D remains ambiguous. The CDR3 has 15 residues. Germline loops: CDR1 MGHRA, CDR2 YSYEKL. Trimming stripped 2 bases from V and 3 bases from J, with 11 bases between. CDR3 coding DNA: TGCGCCAGCAGCCAAATGGCTACGTTCAATCAGCCCCAGCATTTT. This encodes CASSQMATFNQPQHF.

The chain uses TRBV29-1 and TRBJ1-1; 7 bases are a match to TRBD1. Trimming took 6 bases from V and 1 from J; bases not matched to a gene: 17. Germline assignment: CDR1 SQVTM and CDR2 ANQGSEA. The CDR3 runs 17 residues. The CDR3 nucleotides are TGCAGCGTCGAGGAAGGGGGCAGCTCCCGACGGAACACTGAAGCTTTCTTT. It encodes CSVEEGGSSRRNTEAFF.

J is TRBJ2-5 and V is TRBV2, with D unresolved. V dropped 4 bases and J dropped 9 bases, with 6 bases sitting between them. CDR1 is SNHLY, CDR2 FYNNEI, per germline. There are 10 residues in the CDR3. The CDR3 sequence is CASSGAAQYF. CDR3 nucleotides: TGTGCCAGCAGTGGTGCGGCCCAGTACTTC.

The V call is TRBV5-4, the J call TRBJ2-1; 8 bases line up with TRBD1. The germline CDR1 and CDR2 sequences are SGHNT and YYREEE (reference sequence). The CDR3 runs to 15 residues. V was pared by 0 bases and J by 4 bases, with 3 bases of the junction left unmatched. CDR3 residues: CASSLDGTGYNEQFF. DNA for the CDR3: TGTGCCAGCAGCTTGGACGGGACAGGATACAATGAGCAGTTCTTC.

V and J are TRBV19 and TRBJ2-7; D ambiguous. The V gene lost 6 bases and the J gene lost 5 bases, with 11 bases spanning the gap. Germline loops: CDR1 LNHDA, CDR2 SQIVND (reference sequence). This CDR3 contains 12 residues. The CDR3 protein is CASSHRENEQYF. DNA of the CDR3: TGTGCCAGTAGCCACAGAGAAAACGAGCAGTACTTC.

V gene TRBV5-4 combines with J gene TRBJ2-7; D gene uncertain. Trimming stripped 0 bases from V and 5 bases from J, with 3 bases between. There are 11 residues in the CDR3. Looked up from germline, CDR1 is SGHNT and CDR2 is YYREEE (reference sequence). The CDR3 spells CASSLAHEQYF. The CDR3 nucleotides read TGTGCCAGCAGCTTGGCGCACGAGCAGTACTTC. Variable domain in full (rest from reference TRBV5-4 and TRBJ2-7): ETGVTQSPTHLIKTRGQQVTLRCSSQSGHNTVSWYQQALGQGPQFIFQYYREEENGRGNFPPRFSGLQFPNYSSELNVNALELDDSALYLCASSLAHEQYFGPGTRLTVT.

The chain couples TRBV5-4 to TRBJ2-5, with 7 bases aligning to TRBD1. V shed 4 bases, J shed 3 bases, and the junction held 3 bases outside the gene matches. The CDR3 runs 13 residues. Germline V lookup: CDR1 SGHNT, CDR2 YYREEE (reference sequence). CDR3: CASSPGQKETQYF. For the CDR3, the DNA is TGTGCCAGCAGCCCGGGACAGAAAGAGACCCAGTACTTC. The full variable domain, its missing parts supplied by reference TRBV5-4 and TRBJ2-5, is ETGVTQSPTHLIKTRGQQVTLRCSSQSGHNTVSWYQQALGQGPQFIFQYYREEENGRGNFPPRFSGLQFPNYSSELNVNALELDDSALYLCASSPGQKETQYFGPGTRLLVL.

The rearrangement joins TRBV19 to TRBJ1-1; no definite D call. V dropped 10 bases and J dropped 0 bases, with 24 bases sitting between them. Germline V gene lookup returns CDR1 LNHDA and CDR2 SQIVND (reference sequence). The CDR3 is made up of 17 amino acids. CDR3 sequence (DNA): TGTGCCAACCACGGGGTCGGGAAAGCTTCCATGAACACTGAAGCTTTCTTT. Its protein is CANHGVGKASMNTEAFF.

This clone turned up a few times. CDR3 in amino acids: CASSAAGNTEAFF. As DNA, the CDR3 is TGTGCCAGCTCTGCCGCAGGGAACACTGAAGCTTTCTTT. The chain recombines TRBV18 with TRBJ1-1, with no clear D. Germline CDR1 and CDR2: KGHSH and LQKENI. The CDR3 runs to 13 residues. Trimming cost V 6 bases and J 1 base, with 9 bases left between them.

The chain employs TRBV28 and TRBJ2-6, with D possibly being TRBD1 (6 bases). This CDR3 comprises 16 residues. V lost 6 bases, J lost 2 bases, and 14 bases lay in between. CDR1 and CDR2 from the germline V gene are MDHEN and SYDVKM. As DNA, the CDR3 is TGTGCCAGCAGCCACCCAGGGGTCCCTGGGGCCAACGTCCTGACTTTC. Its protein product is CASSHPGVPGANVLTF. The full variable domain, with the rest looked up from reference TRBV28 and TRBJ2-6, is DVKVTQSSRYLVKRTGEKVFLECVQDMDHENMFWYRQDPGLGLRLIYFSYDVKMKEKGDIPEGYSVSREKKERFSLILESASTNQTSMYLCASSHPGVPGANVLTFGAGSRLTVL.

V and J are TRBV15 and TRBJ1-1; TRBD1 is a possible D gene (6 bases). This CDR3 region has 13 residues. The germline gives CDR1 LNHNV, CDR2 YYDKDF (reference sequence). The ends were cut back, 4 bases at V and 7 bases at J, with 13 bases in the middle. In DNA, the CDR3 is TGTGCCACCAGCACCCAGGGAGGGGGTGAAGCTTTCTTT. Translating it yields CATSTQGGGEAFF.

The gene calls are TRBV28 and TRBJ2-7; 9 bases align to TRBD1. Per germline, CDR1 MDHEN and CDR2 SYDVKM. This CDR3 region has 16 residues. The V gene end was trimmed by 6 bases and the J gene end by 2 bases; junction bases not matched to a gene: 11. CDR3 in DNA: TGTGCCAGCAGCACACCCGGGACAGGGAGTCCCTACGAGCAGTACTTC. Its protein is CASSTPGTGSPYEQYF.

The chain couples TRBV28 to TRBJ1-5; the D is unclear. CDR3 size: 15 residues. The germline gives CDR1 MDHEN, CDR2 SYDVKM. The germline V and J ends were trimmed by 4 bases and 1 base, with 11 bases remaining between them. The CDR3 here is CASSSLTGSNQPQHF. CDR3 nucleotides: TGTGCCAGCAGTTCCTTGACCGGGAGCAATCAGCCCCAGCATTTT.

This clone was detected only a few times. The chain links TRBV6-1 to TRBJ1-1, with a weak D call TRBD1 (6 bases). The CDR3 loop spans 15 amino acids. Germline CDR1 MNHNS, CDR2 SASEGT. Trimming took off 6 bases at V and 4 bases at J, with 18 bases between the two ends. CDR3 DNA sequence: TGTGCCAGCAGATCGGATTTTATACAGGGCACTGAAGCTTTCTTT. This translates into CASRSDFIQGTEAFF.

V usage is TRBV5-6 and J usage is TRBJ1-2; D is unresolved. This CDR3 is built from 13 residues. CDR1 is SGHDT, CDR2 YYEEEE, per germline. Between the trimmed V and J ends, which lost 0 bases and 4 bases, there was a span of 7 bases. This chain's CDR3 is CASSLEGPYGYTF. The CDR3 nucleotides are TGTGCCAGCAGCTTGGAGGGTCCCTATGGCTACACCTTC.